These 25 T cell receptor beta chains originate from one sample sequenced in a study of cytomegalovirus exposure and HLA in healthy donors. PCR amplification relied on 60 Vbeta primers (plus 13 Jbeta primers). Here immunoSEQ multiplex PCR was the method, and the copy in TCRdb shows in-frame clones only, minus some. The data show more than 60,000 clones, more than 75% seen once. Sequencing was performed on PBMCs. Receptor source: a man between 18 and 35 years old in good health and CMV-seronegative.

In this sample, this clone turned up once. The V and J genes are TRBV7-6 and TRBJ2-7; 11 nucleotides match TRBD2. This CDR3 region has 16 residues. Trimming at V came to 5 bases and at J to 9 bases, leaving 15 bases not matched to a gene. The germline V gene encodes CDR1 SGHVS and CDR2 FNYEAQ. CDR3 DNA: TGTGCCAGCAGCCCTAGCGGGGGGACAGGTGGGGGGCCGCAGTACTTC. Translating gives CASSPSGGTGGGPQYF.

The chain carries TRBV6-5 and TRBJ1-3; perhaps TRBD1 as D (6 bases). CDR3 length: 16 amino acids. The V end lost 0 bases, the J end lost 0 bases, and 9 bases lay between the germline ends. Germline V gene sequence: CDR1 MNHEY, CDR2 SVGAGI. In DNA, the CDR3 is TGTGCCAGCAGTTACTCATCACAGGGCTCTGGAAACACCATATATTTT. Translating it yields CASSYSSQGSGNTIYF.

The genes are TRBV6-6 and TRBJ1-1; TRBD1 is a possible D gene (5 bases). The V gene lost 0 bases and the J gene lost 5 bases, with 16 bases spanning the gap. The germline CDR1 and CDR2 sequences are MNHNY and SVGAGI (reference sequence). CDR3 length: 16 amino acids. Here the CDR3 reads CASSYSSGTYETEAFF. The CDR3 nucleotides read TGTGCCAGCAGTTACTCCTCCGGGACTTACGAGACTGAAGCTTTCTTT.

This chain uses TRBV5-4 with TRBJ2-3; the D is unclear. The CDR3 sequence is 14 residues long. Germline lookup yields CDR1 SGHNT and CDR2 YYREEE (reference sequence). V dropped 4 bases and J dropped 4 bases, with 13 bases sitting between them. CDR3 coding DNA: TGTGCCAGCAGCCGCGCTGCCGCGGCAGATACGCAGTATTTT. Residues: CASSRAAAADTQYF.

The J gene is TRBJ2-5, the V gene TRBV5-4; TRBD2 is a possible D gene (5 bases). Per germline, CDR1 SGHNT and CDR2 YYREEE (reference sequence). This CDR3 is 13 amino acids long. Trimming took 0 bases from V and 4 from J, leaving 7 bases between them. CDR3 residues: CASSLVRGETQYF. As DNA, the CDR3 is TGTGCCAGCAGCTTGGTCCGGGGAGAGACCCAGTACTTC.

This clone was counted a single time. CDR3 protein: CAWSSLTGGGQPQHF. The CDR3 nucleotides are TGTGCCTGGAGTTCCCTGACAGGGGGCGGTCAGCCCCAGCATTTT. The genes are TRBV30 and TRBJ1-5, with 10 nucleotides matching TRBD1. Germline assignment: CDR1 GTSNPN and CDR2 SVGIG (reference sequence). J gave up 6 bases and V 2 bases, and 7 bases lay outside the gene matches. The CDR3 loop spans 15 amino acids.

J is TRBJ1-3 and V is TRBV4-1; TRBD1 might be the D (5 bases). V was clipped by 4 bases and J by 0 bases, with 16 bases between them. The CDR3 has 17 residues. Germline assignment: CDR1 MGHRA and CDR2 YSYEKL. In DNA, the CDR3 is TGCGCCAGCAGCCCCCGGGGGGTCGCGGGCTCTGGAAACACCATATATTTT. It is translated as CASSPRGVAGSGNTIYF.

This rearrangement joins TRBV30 to TRBJ1-5; 10 bases line up with TRBD1. Trimming took 0 bases from V and 3 from J; bases not matched to a gene: 11. Germline V CDR1 and CDR2: GTSNPN, SVGIG (reference sequence). This CDR3 is 18 amino acids long. The DNA for the CDR3 is TGTGCCTGGAGTGTAAGCCGGACAGGGGGTCGTTACAATCAGCCCCAGCATTTT. As protein: CAWSVSRTGGRYNQPQHF.

The rearrangement uses TRBV5-6 and TRBJ1-3; possibly TRBD1 for D (6 bases). Per the germline V gene, CDR1 is SGHDT and CDR2 is YYEEEE. This CDR3 comprises 14 residues. Trimming stripped 4 bases from V and 0 bases from J, with 8 bases between. The CDR3: CASSRQASGNTIYF. CDR3 coding DNA: TGTGCCAGCAGCCGACAGGCCTCTGGAAACACCATATATTTT.

This clone has just one count. The chain recombines TRBV14 with TRBJ1-1, with TRBD1 as a possible D gene (6 bases). Trimming shortened V by 2 bases and J by 2 bases, and 9 bases separated the two germline ends. This CDR3 contains 14 residues. Germline V CDR1 and CDR2: SGHDN, FVKESK. For the CDR3, the DNA is TGTGCCAGCAGCCAACCGACAGGAAACACTGAAGCTTTCTTT. Protein sequence: CASSQPTGNTEAFF.

The chain recombines TRBV15 with TRBJ2-2; D not resolved. Germline-derived CDR1 and CDR2 are LNHNV and YYDKDF (reference sequence). This CDR3 spans 14 amino acids. V was clipped by 1 base and J by 7 bases, with 10 bases between them. The CDR3: CATSRATAGGELFF. The CDR3 DNA follows: TGTGCCACCAGCAGAGCCACCGCAGGCGGGGAGCTGTTTTTT.

The V and J genes are TRBV7-8 and TRBJ1-6, with unresolved D. The V gene's germline CDR1 is SGHVS and CDR2 FQNEAQ. The length of the CDR3 is 16 residues. V dropped 0 bases and J dropped 9 bases, with 15 bases sitting between them. In nucleotides, the CDR3 is TGTGCCAGCAGCTTAGCGCTCGGGGAAGGGAGTTCACCCCTCCACTTT. Translated, it gives CASSLALGEGSSPLHF.

On this clone: The DNA is omitted, as the CDR3 cannot be located on it reliably, and the CDR3 follows TCRdb's listing. This chain joins TRBV28 and TRBJ1-4; the table's D call, TRBD1, has no DNA check behind it. Counting both end residues, the CDR3 totals 16 amino acids. The germline V gene encodes CDR1 MDHEN and CDR2 SYDVKM. CDR3 in amino acids: CASSFGPGVTNEKLFF.

The V gene is TRBV7-3, the J gene TRBJ2-6; D is undetermined. V lost 2 bases and J 0 bases, leaving 5 bases between the germline ends. The CDR3 totals 15 residues. CDR1 SGHTA and CDR2 FQGTGA come from the germline V gene. The CDR3, as DNA: TGTGCCAGCAGCTTATATCTCTCTGGGGCCAACGTCCTGACTTTC. Translation: CASSLYLSGANVLTF.

V and J are TRBV11-1 and TRBJ2-3; 8 positions agree with TRBD2. Germline V gene lookup returns CDR1 SGHAT and CDR2 FQDESV (reference sequence). J gave up 3 bases and V 6 bases, and 5 bases lay outside the gene matches. The CDR3 covers 14 residues. In DNA, the CDR3 is TGTGCCAGCAGAAGACTAGCGCTGACAGATACGCAGTATTTT. Amino acid sequence: CASRRLALTDTQYF.

This chain uses TRBV7-2 with TRBJ1-2, with 7 nucleotides matching TRBD1. Germline CDR1 reads SGHTA; CDR2 reads FQGNSA. The J segment lost 3 bases and the V segment lost 8 bases, leaving 6 bases of the junction unmatched. This CDR3 spans 13 amino acids. This chain's CDR3 is CASDLGGHYGYTF. CDR3 DNA sequence: TGTGCCAGCGATTTAGGGGGCCACTATGGCTACACCTTC.

The chain combines TRBV5-6 with TRBJ2-7, with TRBD1 matching over 10 bases. After removal of 5 bases from V and 5 bases from J, the junction contained 7 bases not matched to a gene. There are 14 residues in the CDR3. Germline assignment: CDR1 SGHDT and CDR2 YYEEEE. The CDR3 bases are TGTGCCAGCAGTCGGGACAGGGGATTCGACGAGCAGTACGTC. It yields the protein CASSRDRGFDEQYV.

The chain is built from TRBV27 and TRBJ1-1; D perhaps matches TRBD1 (5 bases). This CDR3 comprises 15 residues. Trimming left V 6 bases short and J 5 bases short, with 19 bases between. Germline V CDR1 and CDR2: MNHEY, SMNVEV (reference sequence). The CDR3 here is CASSLDWGVQTEAFF. In nucleotides, the CDR3 is TGTGCCAGCAGCCTTGATTGGGGGGTGCAAACTGAAGCTTTCTTT.

The chain couples TRBV10-1 to TRBJ2-7; TRBD1 agrees at 7 bases. Losses at the gene ends were 10 bases for V and 3 bases for J; bases not matched to a gene: 12. The CDR3 has 14 residues. Germline V gene lookup returns CDR1 WNHNN and CDR2 SYGVQD (reference sequence). CDR3 coding DNA: TGCGCCAACAAGACCGGGACAGAGAGCTACGAGCAGTACTTC. As protein: CANKTGTESYEQYF.

The CDR3 DNA sequence: TGCGCCAGCAGCGACGGGAGCTCCTACAATGAGCAGTTCTTC. Translated: CASSDGSSYNEQFF. This chain uses TRBV5-1 with TRBJ2-1; possibly TRBD2 for D (6 bases). V lost 4 bases to trimming and J lost 0 bases, with 8 bases between them. In germline, CDR1 is SGHRS, CDR2 YFSETQ. The CDR3 has 14 amino acids.

V is TRBV7-6 and J is TRBJ1-1, with D tentatively TRBD1 (5 bases). The CDR3 is 14 amino acids. V was clipped by 1 base and J by 1 base, with 7 bases between them. Germline assignment: CDR1 SGHVS and CDR2 FNYEAQ. CDR3 residues: CASSLGQGNTEAFF. The CDR3 nucleotides read TGTGCCAGCAGCTTAGGTCAGGGGAACACTGAAGCTTTCTTT.

J is TRBJ2-1 and V is TRBV7-3, with 13 positions matching TRBD2. The CDR3 extends over 19 amino acids. After removal of 5 bases from V and 3 bases from J, the junction contained 13 bases not matched to a gene. CDR1 and CDR2 (germline): SGHTA, FQGTGA. CDR3 DNA: TGTGCCAGCAGCCAAACTGGACTAGCGGGGGATATATTCTACAATGAGCAGTTCTTC. Its protein product is CASSQTGLAGDIFYNEQFF. The full variable domain, in which reference TRBV7-3 and TRBJ2-1 provide the parts outside the CDR3, is GAGVSQTPSNKVTEKGKYVELRCDPISGHTALYWYRQSLGQGPEFLIYFQGTGAADDSGLPNDRFFAVRPEGSVSTLKIQRTERGDSAVYLCASSQTGLAGDIFYNEQFFGPGTRLTVL.

This clone was picked up a small number of times. The V and J genes are TRBV28 and TRBJ1-6, with unresolved D. Germline CDR1 reads MDHEN; CDR2 reads SYDVKM. V was pared by 1 base and J by 2 bases, with 9 bases between. The CDR3 consists of 16 residues. CDR3 in amino acids: CASSLLPGTYNSPLHF. The CDR3 nucleotides read TGTGCCAGCAGTTTATTGCCAGGTACCTATAATTCACCCCTCCACTTT. The entire variable domain, with the rest obtained from reference TRBV28 and TRBJ1-6, is as follows: DVKVTQSSRYLVKRTGEKVFLECVQDMDHENMFWYRQDPGLGLRLIYFSYDVKMKEKGDIPEGYSVSREKKERFSLILESASTNQTSMYLCASSLLPGTYNSPLHFGNGTRLTVT.

This clone was seen once. This chain joins TRBV19 and TRBJ2-5; the D gene is possibly TRBD2 (6 bases). Trimming shortened V by 3 bases and J by 4 bases, and 15 bases separated the two germline ends. CDR3 length: 15 residues. Per germline, CDR1 LNHDA and CDR2 SQIVND (reference sequence). The CDR3 DNA reads as TGTGCCAGTAGTATTCTCGCTCAGGGAGGAGAGACCCAGTACTTC. Translating gives CASSILAQGGETQYF.

This clone was detected a few times. The chain links TRBV2 to TRBJ1-2; D remains unclear. Germline V gene lookup returns CDR1 SNHLY and CDR2 FYNNEI. V dropped 1 base and J dropped 6 bases, with 15 bases sitting between them. This CDR3 region has 15 residues. In nucleotides, the CDR3 is TGTGCCAGCAGTGAAGACCCGAGAGGCTGGAATGGCTACACCTTC. This encodes CASSEDPRGWNGYTF. The full variable domain, rest sourced from reference TRBV2 and TRBJ1-2, is EPEVTQTPSHQVTQMGQEVILRCVPISNHLYFYWYRQILGQKVEFLVSFYNNEISEKSEIFDDQFSVERPDGSNFTLKIRSTKLEDSAMYFCASSEDPRGWNGYTFGSGTRLTVV.